This TCR beta chain was identified during a study of cytomegalovirus exposure and HLA in healthy donors. Study-wide results and limits: According to an earlier analysis, most TCR beta V segments yielded productive rearrangements about 87% or about 30% of the time.

The PCR was carried out with 60 Vbeta primers and 13 Jbeta primers. Sequencing was performed with immunoSEQ multiplex PCR; in TCRdb, only in-frame clones are kept and a portion is missing. The sample carries some 120,000 clones, roughly a tenth recorded once. On this clone itself: The antigen remains undetermined.

The CDR3 has 13 amino acids. Germline V gives CDR1 MNHEY, CDR2 SVGAGI. The sequencing input was PBMCs. This TCR was recovered from a man younger than 40 in good health and CMV-seronegative. The chain joins TRBV6-5 to TRBJ2-5; D call uncertain. Gene TRBJ2-7 matches the end of the DNA better, so the J call may be wrong. CDR3 region: CASSRSKNYEQYF. Here the CDR3 DNA reads TGTGCCAGCAGCCGTTCGAAGAACTACGAGCAGTACTTC.